The next 9 T cell receptor beta chains were all read from a single sample in a study of blood T cell repertoires in COVID-19. Generated by immunoSEQ multiplex PCR, the TCRdb table keeps only in-frame clones and is missing some. Among approximately 300,000 clones listed, over 75% were seen once. Sequencing was carried out using PBMCs or T cells enriched from blood (not recorded which). All receptors come from a woman aged 18-29 years who had recovered from COVID-19.

This clone was detected a few times. This chain connects TRBV5-1 to TRBJ2-5, with 9 bases matching TRBD2. The CDR3 contains 16 residues. Germline V gives CDR1 SGHRS, CDR2 YFSETQ. The junction had 8 bases not matched to a gene; V was cut back by 0 bases and J by 5 bases. CDR3 residues: CASSLGGGAGWETQYF. The CDR3 bases are TGCGCCAGCAGCTTGGGCGGGGGGGCCGGCTGGGAGACCCAGTACTTC.

This clone was counted once. The rearrangement uses TRBV20-1 and TRBJ2-5; no reliable D call. Germline values: CDR1 DFQATT, CDR2 SNEGSKA (reference sequence). Deletions cut 6 bases from V and 0 bases from J, with 11 bases between. CDR3 length equals 13 residues. The CDR3 here is CSASPLYQETQYF. CDR3 nucleotides: TGCAGTGCGAGTCCACTGTACCAAGAGACCCAGTACTTC.

The chain recombines TRBV10-3 with TRBJ1-3, with D possibly TRBD1 on 6 matching bases. The CDR3 has 14 amino acids. Germline V gene lookup returns CDR1 ENHRY and CDR2 SYGVKD. Trimming removed 0 bases at V and 6 bases at J, with 9 bases between. DNA for the CDR3: TGTGCCATCAGTGAGTCGACAGGCTCAAACACCATATATTTT. Translated, it gives CAISESTGSNTIYF.

This clone has only one observation. The J gene is TRBJ2-2, the V gene TRBV5-1; TRBD1 agrees at 7 bases. J was trimmed by 7 bases and V by 4 bases; bases with no gene match: 10. The CDR3 spans 15 residues. The V gene's germline CDR1 is SGHRS and CDR2 YFSETQ. The CDR3 protein is CASSVGPAGGGELFF. DNA of the CDR3: TGCGCCAGCAGCGTGGGCCCGGCAGGGGGCGGGGAGCTGTTTTTT.

V is TRBV28 and J is TRBJ1-1; D call uncertain. The germline V and J ends were trimmed by 5 bases and 1 base, with 11 bases remaining between them. This CDR3 contains 14 residues. Germline CDR1 reads MDHEN; CDR2 reads SYDVKM. The CDR3, as DNA: TGTGCCAGCAGTCCTACCGGGTCGAACACTGAAGCTTTCTTT. It specifies CASSPTGSNTEAFF.

V and J are TRBV9 and TRBJ2-2, with D possibly matching TRBD2 (6 bases). The V end was cut by 5 bases, the J end by 0 bases, with 11 bases between. The CDR3 covers 15 residues. Germline lookup yields CDR1 SGDLS and CDR2 YYNGEE. CDR3 amino acids: CASSMGLTNTGELFF. As DNA, the CDR3 is TGTGCCAGCAGTATGGGACTTACGAACACCGGGGAGCTGTTTTTT.

This rearrangement joins TRBV2 to TRBJ2-1; D possibly corresponds to TRBD1 (6 bases). This CDR3 comprises 15 residues. Trimming cost V 5 bases and J 2 bases, with 13 bases left between them. CDR1 SNHLY and CDR2 FYNNEI come from the germline V gene. CDR3 loop: CASSRSRGTYNEQFF. CDR3 DNA sequence: TGTGCCAGCAGTCGGTCCAGGGGAACCTACAATGAGCAGTTCTTC.

The genes are TRBV7-9 and TRBJ2-7; TRBD2 matches at 10 bases. The ends lost 5 bases at V and 3 bases at J; junction bases unmatched: 4. CDR3 length: 14 amino acids. Germline CDR1 SEHNR, CDR2 FQNEAQ (reference sequence). The CDR3 protein is CASSKSGRGYEQYF. For the CDR3, the DNA is TGTGCCAGCAGCAAGAGCGGGAGGGGCTACGAGCAGTACTTC. Combining the CDR3 with reference TRBV7-9 and TRBJ2-7 gives the whole variable domain DTGVSQNPRHKITKRGQNVTFRCDPISEHNRLYWYRQTLGQGPEFLTYFQNEAQLEKSRLLSDRFSAERPKGSFSTLEIQRTEQGDSAMYLCASSKSGRGYEQYFGPGTRLTVT.

V is TRBV5-6 and J is TRBJ1-5, with 7 bases that match TRBD1. Germline CDR1 SGHDT, CDR2 YYEEEE. V shed 1 base and J 6 bases; nucleotides not matched to a gene: 4. This CDR3 spans 14 amino acids. This CDR3 is CASSLLAGGQPQHF. CDR3 nucleotide sequence: TGTGCCAGCAGCTTGTTGGCAGGGGGTCAGCCCCAGCATTTT.